This T cell receptor (beta chain) was recorded in a study of T cell repertoires in cytomegalovirus infection. Study information: An indication of both CMV infection and matching HLA type came from public TCR beta signatures.

The sample holds a few counts of this clonotype. The antigen is unknown. This CDR3 is 16 amino acids long. V gave up 3 bases and J gave up 5 bases; unmatched junction bases: 9. Looked up from germline, CDR1 is SGDLS and CDR2 is YYNGEE. Via MiXCR, TCRdb re-called the reads, giving one row per CDR3 protein. The data show about 310,000 distinct CDR3 sequences, 25% seen once. This receptor was identified in a human donor in good health (CMV status not recorded). Some clones in this sample may be carry-over from other donors' samples. The sequenced sample was cultured PBMCs, obtained from culture after CMV antigen stimulation. The J gene is TRBJ2-5, the V gene TRBV9, with 11 nucleotides matching TRBD2. The CDR3 nucleotides read TGTGCCAGCAGCGAGACTAGCGGGACGTTTCTGGAGACCCAGTACTTC. Translating gives CASSETSGTFLETQYF.